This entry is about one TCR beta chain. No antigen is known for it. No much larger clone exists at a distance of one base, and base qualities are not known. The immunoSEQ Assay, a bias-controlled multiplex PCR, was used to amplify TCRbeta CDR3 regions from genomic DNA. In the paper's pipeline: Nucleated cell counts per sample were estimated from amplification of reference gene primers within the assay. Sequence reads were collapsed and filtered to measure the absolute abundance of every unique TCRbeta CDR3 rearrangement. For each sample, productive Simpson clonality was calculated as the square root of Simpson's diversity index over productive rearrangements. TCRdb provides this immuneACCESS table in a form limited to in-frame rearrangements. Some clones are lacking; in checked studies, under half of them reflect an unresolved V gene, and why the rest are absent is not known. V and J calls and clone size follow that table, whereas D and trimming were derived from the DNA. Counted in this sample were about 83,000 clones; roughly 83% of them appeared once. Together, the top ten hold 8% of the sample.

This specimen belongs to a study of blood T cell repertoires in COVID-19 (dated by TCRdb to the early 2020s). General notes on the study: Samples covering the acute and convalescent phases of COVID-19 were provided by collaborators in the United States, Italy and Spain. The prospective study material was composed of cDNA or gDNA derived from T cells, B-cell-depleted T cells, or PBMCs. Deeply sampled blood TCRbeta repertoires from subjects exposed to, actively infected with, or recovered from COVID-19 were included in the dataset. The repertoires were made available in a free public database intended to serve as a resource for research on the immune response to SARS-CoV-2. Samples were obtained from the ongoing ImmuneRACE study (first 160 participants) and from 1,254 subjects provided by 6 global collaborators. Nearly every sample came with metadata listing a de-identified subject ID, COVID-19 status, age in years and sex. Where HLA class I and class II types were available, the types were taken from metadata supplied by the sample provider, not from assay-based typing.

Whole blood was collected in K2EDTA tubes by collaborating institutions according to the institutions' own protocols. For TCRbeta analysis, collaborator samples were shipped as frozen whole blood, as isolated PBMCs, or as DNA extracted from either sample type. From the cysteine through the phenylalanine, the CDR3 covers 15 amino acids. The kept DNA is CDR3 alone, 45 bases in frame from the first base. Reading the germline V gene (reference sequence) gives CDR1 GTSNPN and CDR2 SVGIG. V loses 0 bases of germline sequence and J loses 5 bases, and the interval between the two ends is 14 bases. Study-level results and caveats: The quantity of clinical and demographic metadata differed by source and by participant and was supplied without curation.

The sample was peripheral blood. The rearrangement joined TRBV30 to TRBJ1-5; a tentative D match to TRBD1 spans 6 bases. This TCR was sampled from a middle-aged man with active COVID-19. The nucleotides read TGTGCCTGGAGTGTAGTTGACAGGCCCTATCAGCCCCAGCATTTT. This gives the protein CAWSVVDRPYQPQHF.